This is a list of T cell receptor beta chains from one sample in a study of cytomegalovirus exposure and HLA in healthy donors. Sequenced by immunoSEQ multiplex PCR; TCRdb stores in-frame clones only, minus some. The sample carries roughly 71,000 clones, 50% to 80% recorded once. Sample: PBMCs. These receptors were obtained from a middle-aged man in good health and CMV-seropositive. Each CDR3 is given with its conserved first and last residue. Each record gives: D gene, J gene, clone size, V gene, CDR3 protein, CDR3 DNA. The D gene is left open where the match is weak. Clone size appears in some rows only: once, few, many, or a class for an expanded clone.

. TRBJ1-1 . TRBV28 CASSSFWNTEAFF TGTGCCAGCAGTTCATTTTGGAACACTGAAGCTTTCTTT
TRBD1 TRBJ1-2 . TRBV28 CASSPGDRYYGYTF TGTGCCAGCAGTCCAGGGGACAGGTACTATGGCTACACCTTC
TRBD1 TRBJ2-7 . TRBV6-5 CASGQGSYEQYF TGTGCCAGCGGACAGGGCTCCTACGAGCAGTACTTC
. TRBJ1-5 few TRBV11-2 CASSREGQFGNQPQHF TGTGCCAGCAGCCGAGAGGGACAATTTGGAAATCAGCCCCAGCATTTT
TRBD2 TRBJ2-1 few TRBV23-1 CASEPSGAPTTSGGQFF TGCGCCAGCGAACCTAGCGGGGCCCCGACGACTAGCGGTGGGCAGTTCTTC
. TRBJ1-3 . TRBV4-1 CASSQDPQASGNTIYF TGCGCCAGCAGCCAAGATCCTCAGGCCTCTGGAAACACCATATATTTT
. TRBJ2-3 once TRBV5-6 CASSLDSLSTDTQYF TGTGCCAGCAGCCTGGACAGTCTGAGCACAGATACGCAGTATTTT
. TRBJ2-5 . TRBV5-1 CASSFDGGSWRETQYF TGCGCCAGCAGCTTCGATGGTGGGAGTTGGCGAGAGACCCAGTACTTC
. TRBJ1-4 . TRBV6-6 CASRPNEATNEKLFF TGTGCCAGCAGGCCGAACGAGGCAACTAATGAAAAACTGTTTTTT
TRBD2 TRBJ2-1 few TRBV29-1 CSVEGQRGGDEQFF TGCAGCGTTGAAGGGCAGCGGGGGGGCGATGAGCAGTTCTTC
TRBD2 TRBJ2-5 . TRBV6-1 CASEGLAGGQETQYF TGTGCCAGCGAAGGGCTAGCGGGGGGGCAAGAGACCCAGTACTTC
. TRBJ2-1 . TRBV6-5 CASSQAGKNEQFF TGTGCCAGCAGCCAGGCAGGGAAGAATGAGCAGTTCTTC
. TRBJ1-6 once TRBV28 CAIQQSSYNSPLHF TGTGCCATCCAACAGAGCTCCTATAATTCACCCCTCCACTTT
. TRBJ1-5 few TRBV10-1 CASSYDSNQPQHF TGCGCCAGCAGCTATGATAGCAATCAGCCCCAGCATTTT
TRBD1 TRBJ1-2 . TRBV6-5 CASSDRGYKGGYTF TGTGCCAGCAGCGACAGGGGGTACAAGGGGGGCTACACCTTC
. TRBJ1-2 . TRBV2 CASTGTGGYTF TGTGCCAGCACGGGGACTGGTGGCTACACCTTC
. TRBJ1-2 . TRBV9 CASRAEADYGYTF TGTGCCAGCAGAGCGGAAGCGGACTATGGCTACACCTTC
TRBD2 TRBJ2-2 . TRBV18 CVSSSRLAVNTGELFF TGTGTCAGCTCTTCACGACTAGCGGTGAACACCGGGGAGCTGTTTTTT
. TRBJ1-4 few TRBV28 CASSLSSEKLFF TGTGCCAGCAGTTTAAGTAGTGAAAAACTGTTTTTT
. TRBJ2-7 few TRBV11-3 CASSQRQRRAYEQYF TGTGCCAGTAGCCAGAGGCAGAGGAGGGCATACGAGCAGTACTTC
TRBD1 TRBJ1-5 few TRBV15 CATSSTGGDQPQHF TGTGCCACCAGCAGCACAGGGGGGGATCAGCCCCAGCATTTT
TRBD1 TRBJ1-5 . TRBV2 CASRDRGQWQPQHF TGTGCCAGCAGGGACAGGGGGCAGTGGCAGCCCCAGCATTTT
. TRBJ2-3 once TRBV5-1 CASSLESAYTDTQYF TGCGCCAGCAGCTTGGAGAGCGCCTACACAGATACGCAGTATTTT
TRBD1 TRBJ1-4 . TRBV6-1 CASSTGTGNEKLFF TGTGCCAGCAGTACCGGGACAGGGAATGAAAAACTGTTTTTT